Below are 10 T cell receptor beta chains sequenced from a single sample in a study of blood T cell repertoires in COVID-19. Measured with immunoSEQ multiplex PCR; TCRdb has only the in-frame clones, and not every one. The table includes around 400,000 clones, about 90% detected once. The specimen was peripheral blood. These receptor sequences come from a young woman with COVID-19, enrolled during active disease.

This clone was observed once. V usage is TRBV2 and J usage is TRBJ2-3, with a weak D call TRBD2 (7 bases). This CDR3 region has 15 residues. Germline CDR1 is SNHLY and CDR2 is FYNNEI. Trimming took off 6 bases at V and 1 base at J, with 14 bases between the two ends. The CDR3 DNA reads TGTGCCAGCAGCTCGGGGGGCAGGGGCACAGATACGCAGTATTTT. Protein sequence: CASSSGGRGTDTQYF.

This clone was seen a handful of times. V usage is TRBV3-1 (or the pseudogene TRBV3-2) and J usage is TRBJ2-1, with 14 nucleotides matching TRBD2. The CDR3 totals 15 residues. V was pared by 4 bases and J by 7 bases, with 3 bases of the junction left unmatched. The V gene's germline CDR1 is LGHDT and CDR2 YNNKEL (reference sequence). CDR3 amino acids: CASSLGTSGGNEQFF. Written as DNA, the CDR3 is TGTGCCAGCAGCCTTGGGACTAGCGGGGGAAATGAGCAGTTCTTC.

V usage is TRBV6-5 and J usage is TRBJ2-1; 10 bases match TRBD2. V shed 0 bases, J shed 5 bases, and the junction held 4 bases outside the gene matches. The CDR3 is made up of 16 amino acids. Germline-derived CDR1 and CDR2 are MNHEY and SVGAGI. This CDR3 is CASSYSGTSVHNEQFF. The CDR3 region has the DNA TGTGCCAGCAGTTACTCGGGGACTAGCGTACACAATGAGCAGTTCTTC.

V usage is TRBV3-1 (or the pseudogene TRBV3-2) and J usage is TRBJ2-2; D perhaps matches TRBD2 (7 bases). The CDR3 consists of 14 residues. Trimming left V 4 bases short and J 7 bases short, with 13 bases between. Germline V lookup: CDR1 LGHDT, CDR2 YNNKEL (reference sequence). The CDR3: CASSPRGGRGELFF. Here the CDR3 DNA reads TGTGCCAGCAGCCCAAGGGGGGGACGCGGGGAGCTGTTTTTT.

This rearrangement joins TRBV7-2 to TRBJ2-3; 12 bases are a match to TRBD2. The CDR3 spans 15 residues. The V gene's germline CDR1 is SGHTA and CDR2 FQGNSA. With 0 bases clipped from V and 5 bases from J, the junction kept 0 bases outside the gene matches. The DNA for the CDR3 is TGTGCCAGCAGCTTAGCGGGACTAGCGGGAGATACGCAGTATTTT. This gives the protein CASSLAGLAGDTQYF. Looking up the rest from reference TRBV7-2 and TRBJ2-3 gives the full variable domain: GAGVSQSPSNKVTEKGKDVELRCDPISGHTALYWYRQSLGQGLEFLIYFQGNSAPDKSGLPSDRFSAERTGGSVSTLTIQRTQQEDSAVYLCASSLAGLAGDTQYFGPGTRLTVL.

This clone was counted a single time. The CDR3 sequence is CASRTDSFEQYF. DNA of the CDR3: TGTGCCAGCAGAACCGACAGTTTCGAGCAGTACTTC. V is TRBV9 and J is TRBJ2-7, with D perhaps TRBD1 (5 bases). V lost 5 bases and J 6 bases, leaving 12 bases between the germline ends. This CDR3 comprises 12 residues. Germline V gene sequence: CDR1 SGDLS, CDR2 YYNGEE.

This chain links TRBV20-1 with TRBJ1-1, with D hard to call. Trimming stripped 3 bases from V and 1 base from J, with 9 bases between. The CDR3 sequence is 13 residues long. Germline V gene lookup returns CDR1 DFQATT and CDR2 SNEGSKA (reference sequence). In DNA, the CDR3 is TGCAGTGCTAGTACTGCCCCGAACACTGAAGCTTTCTTT. Translation: CSASTAPNTEAFF.

The CDR3 bases are TGTGCCAGCAGCCCTCCGGTCAGGGGAACCAACGAGCAGTACTTC. Protein: CASSPPVRGTNEQYF. The rearrangement joins TRBV28 to TRBJ2-7; weak D call: TRBD1 (6 bases). This CDR3 has 15 amino acids. Per germline, CDR1 MDHEN and CDR2 SYDVKM. Trimming left V 6 bases short and J 5 bases short, with 20 bases between.

This clone is a singleton in its sample. The chain recombines TRBV19 with TRBJ2-4; D is possibly TRBD2 (5 bases). Germline lookup yields CDR1 LNHDA and CDR2 SQIVND (reference sequence). There are 14 residues in the CDR3. V was shortened by 5 bases and J by 9 bases, with 17 bases between the two germline ends. CDR3 protein: CASSGLAPGIIQYF. The CDR3 DNA sequence: TGTGCCAGTAGTGGGTTAGCGCCCGGGATCATTCAGTACTTC.

V usage is TRBV30 and J usage is TRBJ2-1; 9 bases fit TRBD2. Germline CDR1 reads GTSNPN; CDR2 reads SVGIG (reference sequence). After removal of 3 bases from V and 6 bases from J, the junction contained 12 bases not matched to a gene. The CDR3 has 16 residues. CDR3 loop: CAWSRGWREGPNEQFF. CDR3 in DNA: TGTGCCTGGAGCAGGGGGTGGCGGGAGGGCCCCAATGAGCAGTTCTTC.